This TCR beta chain is drawn from a study of OX40 agonist ivuxolimab in advanced cancers. The study, taken as a whole, reports: Relative to CD4+ cells, CD8+ T cells on average had more expanded clones.

CDR3 length: 15 residues. Between the trimmed V and J ends, which lost 0 bases and 5 bases, there was a span of 16 bases. Germline V gene sequence: CDR1 SQVTM, CDR2 ANQGSEA. About this clone: Its antigen is as yet unknown.

Libraries were prepared by immunoSEQ multiplex PCR; TCRdb keeps only in-frame clonotypes and omits some of them. The data show fewer than 20,000 clones, 90% seen once. The sequence derives from an adult with an advanced solid tumor such as melanoma, head and neck, liver or kidney cancer. The sample in question was CD4+ or CD8+ T cells sorted from blood, obtained in a trial of the OX40 agonist ivuxolimab. The chain employs TRBV29-1 and TRBJ2-5; the D gene is possibly TRBD2 (6 bases). Written as DNA, the CDR3 is TGCAGCGTTGAAGACGGGAGAAGTGTTCAGGAGACCCAGTACTTC. Its translation is CSVEDGRSVQETQYF.